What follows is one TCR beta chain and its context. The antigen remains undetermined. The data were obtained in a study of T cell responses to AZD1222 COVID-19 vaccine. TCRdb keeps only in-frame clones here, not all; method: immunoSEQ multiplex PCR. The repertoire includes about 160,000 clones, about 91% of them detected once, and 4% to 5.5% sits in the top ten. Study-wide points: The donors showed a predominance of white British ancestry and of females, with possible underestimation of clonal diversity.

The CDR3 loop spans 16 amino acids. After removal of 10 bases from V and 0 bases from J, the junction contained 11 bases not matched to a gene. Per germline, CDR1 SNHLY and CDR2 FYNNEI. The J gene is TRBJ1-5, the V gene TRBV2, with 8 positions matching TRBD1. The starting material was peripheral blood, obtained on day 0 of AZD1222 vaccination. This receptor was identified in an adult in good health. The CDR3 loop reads CAMAGGGRNSNQPQHF. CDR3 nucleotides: TGTGCCATGGCAGGGGGCGGGCGCAATAGCAATCAGCCCCAGCATTTT.